These T cell receptor beta chains were read from a single sample in a study of blood T cell repertoires in COVID-19. The protocol was immunoSEQ multiplex PCR, while the TCRdb copy is restricted to in-frame clones and leaves out a portion. The sample contains 250,000 to 400,000 clones, about nine tenths of which appear only once. The sequenced material came from peripheral blood. The receptors shown here come from a woman in her twenties or thirties with COVID-19, enrolled during active disease. Each CDR3 is given with its conserved first and last residue. A D gene is named only where the DNA matches it firmly. Expanded clones get a size class; other rows say once, few or many, or leave the size out.

12	TRBV5-1	.	TRBJ1-2	.	CASSSLPGGYTF	TGCGCCAGCAGCTCGTTACCGGGAGGCTACACCTTC
13	TRBV5-4	.	TRBJ1-1	.	CASGAGQVTEAFF	TGTGCCAGCGGGGCAGGCCAAGTGACTGAAGCTTTCTTT
14	TRBV2	.	TRBJ2-7	TRBD1	CASSDQGATYEQYF	TGTGCCAGCAGTGATCAGGGGGCCACCTACGAGCAGTACTTC
13	TRBV30	.	TRBJ1-5	.	CAWRGQTNQPQHF	TGTGCCTGGAGAGGACAGACCAATCAGCCCCAGCATTTT
14	TRBV13	once	TRBJ2-3	TRBD2	CASRPTSGSHTQYF	TGTGCCAGCAGACCGACTAGCGGGAGTCATACGCAGTATTTT
13	TRBV5-1	.	TRBJ2-5	.	CASSTQGAETQYF	TGCGCCAGCAGCACCCAGGGTGCGGAGACCCAGTACTTC
13	TRBV5-1	.	TRBJ2-2	.	CASSLEYTGELFF	TGCGCCAGCAGCTTAGAGTACACCGGGGAGCTGTTTTTT
12	TRBV28	.	TRBJ1-1	.	CASSGNAIEAFF	TGTGCCAGCAGCGGTAATGCGATTGAAGCTTTCTTT
16	TRBV5-1	.	TRBJ2-3	TRBD2	CASSFAAGEATDTQYF	TGCGCCAGCAGCTTCGCTGCGGGAGAGGCGACAGATACGCAGTATTTT
15	TRBV3-1/TRBV3-2	.	TRBJ1-2	.	CASSSRQVANYGYTF	TGTGCCAGCAGCTCTAGACAGGTAGCTAACTATGGCTACACCTTC
16	TRBV6-6	once	TRBJ2-7	TRBD2	CASSRGRSGSSYEQYF	TGTGCCAGCAGCCGGGGGCGTAGCGGGAGCTCCTACGAGCAGTACTTC
15	TRBV11-2	.	TRBJ2-5	.	CASSLSRGAQETQYF	TGTGCCAGCAGCTTATCGCGGGGCGCCCAGGAGACCCAGTACTTC
13	TRBV5-1	once	TRBJ1-2	.	CASSLGQSYGYTF	TGCGCCAGCAGCTTGGGGCAGTCCTATGGCTACACCTTC
15	TRBV4-2	.	TRBJ2-7	TRBD2	CASSQEVAGIYEQYF	TGTGCCAGCAGCCAAGAGGTAGCGGGAATCTACGAGCAGTACTTC
15	TRBV11-2	.	TRBJ2-5	.	CASSSGQKSQETQYF	TGTGCCAGCAGCTCGGGACAAAAATCCCAAGAGACCCAGTACTTC
12	TRBV12-3/TRBV12-4	.	TRBJ1-2	.	CASSQANYGYTF	TGTGCCAGCTCACAGGCTAACTATGGCTACACCTTC
15	TRBV27	once	TRBJ1-4	TRBD1	CASSSPGTANEKLFF	TGTGCCAGCAGTTCCCCCGGGACAGCAAATGAAAAACTGTTTTTT
16	TRBV6-2/TRBV6-3	.	TRBJ1-1	.	CASSHYDTHLNTEAFF	TGTGCCAGCAGCCACTATGATACACACTTGAACACTGAAGCTTTCTTT
20	TRBV21-1	.	TRBJ1-2	.	CASSKNRSMAGQVSNYGYTF	TGTGCCAGCAGCAAAAATAGGTCCATGGCGGGACAGGTAAGTAACTATGGCTACACCTTC
15	TRBV13	.	TRBJ2-7	TRBD1	CASRLIRDSTYEQYF	TGTGCCAGCAGACTCATACGGGACAGCACCTACGAGCAGTACTTC
14	TRBV27	.	TRBJ1-3	.	CASIRHRRCNTIYF	TGTGCCAGCATCCGGCACAGGCGGTGTAACACCATATATTTT
14	TRBV11-3	.	TRBJ1-1	.	CASSPGHSNTEAFF	TGTGCCAGCAGCCCCGGACACTCGAACACTGAAGCTTTCTTT
14	TRBV7-8	.	TRBJ1-1	TRBD1	CASSQGQDFTEAFF	TGTGCCAGCAGCCAGGGACAGGACTTCACTGAAGCTTTCTTT
14	TRBV4-2	few	TRBJ2-1	.	CASSQALDTNEQFF	TGTGCCAGCAGCCAAGCGCTGGACACCAATGAGCAGTTCTTC
13	TRBV11-3	.	TRBJ2-7	.	CASSLDHGDEQYF	TGTGCCAGCAGCTTAGATCACGGGGACGAGCAGTACTTC
14	TRBV28	.	TRBJ1-4	TRBD1	CASSLTGIGEKLFF	TGTGCCAGCAGTTTGACAGGGATTGGTGAAAAACTGTTTTTT
13	TRBV11-2	.	TRBJ2-3	.	CASRKLSTDTQYF	TGTGCCAGCCGAAAGCTTAGCACAGATACGCAGTATTTT
14	TRBV7-8	.	TRBJ2-5	.	CASSFQGVGETQYF	TGTGCCAGCAGCTTCCAGGGTGTCGGAGAGACCCAGTACTTC
18	TRBV11-2	.	TRBJ2-6	TRBD1	CASSSRQGTSSGANVLTF	TGTGCCAGCAGCTCTAGACAGGGGACCAGCTCTGGGGCCAACGTCCTGACTTTC
14	TRBV10-3	.	TRBJ1-6	.	CAISDKPVDSPLHF	TGTGCCATCAGTGATAAGCCGGTGGATTCACCCCTCCACTTT
18	TRBV7-9	.	TRBJ2-4	TRBD2	CASSFHSGNRQAKNIQYF	TGTGCCAGCAGCTTCCATAGCGGGAACCGCCAGGCCAAAAACATTCAGTACTTC
14	TRBV18	.	TRBJ1-4	.	CASSQGNTNEKLFF	TGTGCCAGCTCACAGGGGAACACTAATGAAAAACTGTTTTTT
12	TRBV30	.	TRBJ1-2	TRBD1	CAWSDRGPGYTF	TGTGCCTGGAGTGACAGGGGGCCCGGCTACACCTTC
18	TRBV6-1	.	TRBJ1-5	.	CASSEAVRAGGSNQPQHF	TGTGCCAGCAGTGAAGCGGTCCGTGCGGGGGGAAGCAATCAGCCCCAGCATTTT
18	TRBV11-3	.	TRBJ2-3	TRBD2	CASSPGTSGRFSTDTQYF	TGTGCCAGCAGCCCCGGGACTAGCGGGAGATTTAGCACAGATACGCAGTATTTT
16	TRBV27	.	TRBJ1-4	TRBD1	CASSLYRGQSGEKLFF	TGTGCCAGCAGTTTATACAGGGGGCAATCAGGTGAAAAACTGTTTTTT
14	TRBV30	.	TRBJ1-1	TRBD1	CAWKLGQAHTEAFF	TGTGCCTGGAAGTTGGGACAGGCTCATACTGAAGCTTTCTTT